Reported below is one T cell receptor (beta chain). This specimen comes from a study of cytomegalovirus exposure and HLA in healthy donors. The germline V and J ends were trimmed by 5 bases and 8 bases, with 13 bases remaining between them. CDR1 is MRHNA and CDR2 is SNTAGT in the germline V gene. This CDR3 region has 13 residues. Clones were read by immunoSEQ multiplex PCR, and TCRdb kept only the in-frame ones, dropping some. The sample has 130,000 to 150,000 clones, 87% seen once. The sequencing input was PBMCs. The TCR comes from a man between 18 and 29 years old in good health and CMV-seropositive. The rearrangement joins TRBV6-4 to TRBJ2-1; D might be TRBD2 (6 bases). DNA for the CDR3: TGTGCCAGCAGTAGGGTTGGAGGGGATGAGCAGTTCTTC. It is translated as CASSRVGGDEQFF.